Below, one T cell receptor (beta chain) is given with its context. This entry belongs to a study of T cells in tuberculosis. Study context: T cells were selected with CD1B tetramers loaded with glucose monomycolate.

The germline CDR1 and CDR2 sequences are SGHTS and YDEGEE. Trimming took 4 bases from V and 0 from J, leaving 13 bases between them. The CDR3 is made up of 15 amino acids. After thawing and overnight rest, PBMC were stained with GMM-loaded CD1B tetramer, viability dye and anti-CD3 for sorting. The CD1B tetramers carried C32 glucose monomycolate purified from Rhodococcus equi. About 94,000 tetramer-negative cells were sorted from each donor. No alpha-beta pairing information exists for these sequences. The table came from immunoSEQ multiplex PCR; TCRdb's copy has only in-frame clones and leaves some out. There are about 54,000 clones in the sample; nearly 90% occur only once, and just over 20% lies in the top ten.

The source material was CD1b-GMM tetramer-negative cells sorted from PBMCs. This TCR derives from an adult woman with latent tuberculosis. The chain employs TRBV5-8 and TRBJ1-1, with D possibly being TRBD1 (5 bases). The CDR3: CASSRRDFMNTEAFF. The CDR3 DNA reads TGTGCCAGCAGCCGCAGGGACTTCATGAACACTGAAGCTTTCTTT.